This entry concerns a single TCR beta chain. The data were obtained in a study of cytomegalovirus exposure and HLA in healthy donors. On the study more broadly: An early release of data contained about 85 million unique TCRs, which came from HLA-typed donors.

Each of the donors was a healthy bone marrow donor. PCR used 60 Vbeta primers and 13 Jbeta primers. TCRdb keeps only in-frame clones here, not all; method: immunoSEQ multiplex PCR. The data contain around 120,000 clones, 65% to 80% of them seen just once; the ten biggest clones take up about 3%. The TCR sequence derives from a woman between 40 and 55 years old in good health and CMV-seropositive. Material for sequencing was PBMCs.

As DNA, the CDR3 is TGCGCCAGCAGCCAAGATTCCGGGTGGGCCTACGAGCAGTACTTC. It is translated as CASSQDSGWAYEQYF. V is TRBV4-1 and J is TRBJ2-7; no reliable D call. Germline CDR1 is MGHRA and CDR2 is YSYEKL. CDR3 size: 15 residues. V gave up 0 bases and J gave up 2 bases, with 11 bases separating them.